This TCR beta chain appears in the sequencing data of a study of sequential checkpoint blockade in melanoma. About the study: About 88 pretreatment tumor DNA samples were TCRβ immunosequenced.

The method was immunoSEQ multiplex PCR; TCRdb's version includes in-frame clones alone and lacks a portion of them. In the table there are 5,000 or so clones, roughly 24% of which are singletons. The germline V gene encodes CDR1 KGHSH and CDR2 LQKENI. V shed 4 bases and J shed 2 bases, with 9 bases lying between them. The CDR3 consists of 15 residues. Treatment described: randomized to nivolumab then ipilimumab (arm A) or the reverse (arm B). This TCR came from a human donor with melanoma. Sequenced material: tumor tissue (inferred from file names), taken from a patient given nivolumab and ipilimumab in sequence. The rearrangement uses TRBV18 and TRBJ2-6, with D perhaps TRBD1 (6 bases). This CDR3 is CASSLAGAGANVLTF. CDR3 bases: TGTGCCAGCTCACTAGCAGGGGCTGGGGCCAACGTCCTGACTTTC.